Described below is a single T cell receptor (beta chain) sequence and its context. This CDR3 has 20 residues. Germline CDR1 KGHSH, CDR2 LQKENI. V dropped 3 bases and J dropped 0; count of bases not matched to a gene: 16. The data were obtained in a study of blood T cell repertoires in COVID-19. As for the study in general: Collection of acute and convalescent COVID-19 samples took place in the United States, Italy and Spain. T cells, B-cell-depleted T cells, or PBMCs supplied cDNA or gDNA.

Authors' analysis steps: Estimates of nucleated cell counts were drawn from the amplification of reference gene primers. Profiled with immunoSEQ multiplex PCR; TCRdb holds only in-frame clones, not every one. D and trimming were read from the DNA, whereas the V and J calls and clone size are those reported in that table. The profile shows 150,000 to 200,000 clones, roughly 80% of them singletons. Specimen: peripheral blood. The rearrangement joins TRBV18 to TRBJ1-5, with 8 bases that match TRBD1. This sequence was found in a man in his 60s with acute or convalescent COVID-19. The CDR3 is CASSPRLSQGVTYSNQPQHF. CDR3 bases: TGTGCCAGCTCACCTAGGCTATCACAGGGGGTTACCTATAGCAATCAGCCCCAGCATTTT.